Listed here is a single T cell receptor (beta chain). These data belong to a study of blood T cells in healthy people across ages. Per sample, a minimum of 7 million PBMCs were isolated. PCR was performed a second time for roughly 7 to 12 cycles using a sample-barcoded 5' primer and a J-beta primer mix. A single record per CDR3 protein comes from TCRdb applying MiXCR to the 5' RACE reads. The data contain about 670,000 distinct CDR3 sequences, around 41% of them seen just once; the ten biggest clones take up around 30%. Trimming took 0 bases from V and 2 from J, leaving 8 bases between them. This CDR3 is built from 15 residues. The germline V gene has CDR1 SGDLS and CDR2 YYNGEE.

Sequenced input: blood. The source is a man of 80 years or more in good health. This sequence joins TRBV9 and TRBJ1-4; D unclear. CDR3 DNA sequence: TGTGCCAGCAGCGTAGTGTATGCTACTAATGAAAAACTGTTTTTT. It yields the protein CASSVVYATNEKLFF.